Here is one T cell receptor beta chain with its context. Assay: immunoSEQ multiplex PCR; the TCRdb copy retains only in-frame clones and omits some. The data show 250,000 to 300,000 clones, with about 68% seen just once and over 3% held by the top ten. V lost 1 base to trimming and J lost 6 bases; unmatched junction nucleotides: 8. Germline CDR1 MNHNS, CDR2 SASEGT. There are 15 residues in the CDR3. These data belong to a study of blood T cell repertoires in COVID-19. This clonotype was sampled from a woman aged 80 or older with acute or convalescent COVID-19. This chain links TRBV6-1 with TRBJ1-1; 7 nucleotides line up with TRBD1. The sequenced sample was peripheral blood. The CDR3 is CASSEVRRQGAEAFF. CDR3 coding DNA: TGTGCCAGCAGTGAAGTTAGGAGACAGGGCGCTGAAGCTTTCTTT.